The 23 T cell receptor beta chains presented below share a single source sample, sequenced in a study. Repertoires were generated with immunoSEQ multiplex PCR, while TCRdb's copy carries only in-frame clones and drops some. The sample includes 55,000 to 70,000 clones, 80% to 95% of them seen just once. Sequencing was done on a sample of PBMCs. All receptors come from a man aged 35-49 years with rheumatoid arthritis.

The chain combines TRBV6-6 with TRBJ1-1; D call uncertain. The germline gives CDR1 MNHNY, CDR2 SVGAGI (reference sequence). This CDR3 has 13 residues. V dropped 4 bases and J dropped 2 bases, with 8 bases sitting between them. CDR3 in DNA: TGTGCCAGCAGTTCCCCTTATAACACTGAAGCTTTCTTT. Translation: CASSSPYNTEAFF.

This chain links TRBV10-3 with TRBJ2-7, with TRBD1 matching over 10 bases. Per the germline V gene, CDR1 is ENHRY and CDR2 is SYGVKD. With 2 bases clipped from V and 2 bases from J, the junction kept 3 bases outside the gene matches. The CDR3 extends over 15 amino acids. In DNA, the CDR3 is TGTGCCATCAGTGAGGGACAGGGGGGGCCCTACGAGCAGTACTTC. It encodes CAISEGQGGPYEQYF.

In DNA, the CDR3 is TGTGCCAGTAGTATATTCTCCGGGACAGTCAATGAAAAACTGTTTTTT. Protein sequence: CASSIFSGTVNEKLFF. This chain uses TRBV19 with TRBJ1-4, with 7 bases fitting TRBD1. Germline V CDR1 and CDR2: LNHDA, SQIVND (reference sequence). The V gene end was trimmed by 2 bases and the J gene end by 5 bases; junction bases not matched to a gene: 8. There are 16 residues in the CDR3.

The chain employs TRBV20-1 and TRBJ2-7; D not resolved. The V gene's germline CDR1 is DFQATT and CDR2 SNEGSKA (reference sequence). CDR3 size: 11 residues. The V end was cut by 4 bases, the J end by 2 bases, with 6 bases between. The CDR3 DNA reads as TGCAGTGCTATTGAAGCCTACGAGCAGTACTTC. It yields the protein CSAIEAYEQYF.

The chain uses TRBV6-5 and TRBJ2-2; a possible D gene is TRBD2 (5 bases). Trimming left V 2 bases short and J 7 bases short, with 8 bases between. Germline V CDR1 and CDR2: MNHEY, SVGAGI. The CDR3 contains 13 residues. CDR3 DNA sequence: TGTGCCAGCAGTTACCTGAGCGGCGGGGAGCTGTTTTTT. This codes for CASSYLSGGELFF.

V is TRBV2 and J is TRBJ2-7; D uncertain. The CDR3 runs 15 residues. V was cut by 5 bases and J by 0 bases, with 14 bases left in between. The germline V gene has CDR1 SNHLY and CDR2 FYNNEI. Here the CDR3 reads CASSQGRPNSYEQYF. DNA for the CDR3: TGTGCCAGCAGTCAAGGTAGGCCCAACTCCTACGAGCAGTACTTC.

The rearrangement links TRBV5-1 to TRBJ1-2; tentative D call: TRBD1 (5 bases). Trimming stripped 0 bases from V and 8 bases from J, with 11 bases between. From germline, CDR1 is SGHRS and CDR2 YFSETQ. The CDR3 spans 13 residues. The CDR3 here is CASSLEGSGGYTF. CDR3 nucleotide sequence: TGCGCCAGCAGCTTGGAAGGGTCAGGGGGCTACACCTTC.

This clone came up a few times. The chain joins TRBV13 to TRBJ2-2; D possibly matches TRBD1 or TRBD2 (5 bases each). CDR1 PRHDT and CDR2 FYEKMQ come from the germline V gene (reference sequence). V dropped 8 bases and J dropped 3 bases, with 13 bases sitting between them. The length of the CDR3 is 14 residues. The CDR3 DNA sequence: TGTGCCAGCCGGGACCGAGGAGACACCGGGGAGCTGTTTTTT. This codes for CASRDRGDTGELFF.

The chain has TRBV18 and TRBJ2-4, with D possibly being TRBD1 (5 bases). The CDR3 has 12 residues. Trimming cost V 2 bases and J 7 bases, with 6 bases left between them. Germline V gene sequence: CDR1 KGHSH, CDR2 LQKENI. DNA for the CDR3: TGTGCCAGCTCACCAGGGGCGAACATTCAGTACTTC. The encoded protein is CASSPGANIQYF. Full variable domain (missing parts from reference TRBV18 and TRBJ2-4): NAGVMQNPRHLVRRRGQEARLRCSPMKGHSHVYWYRQLPEEGLKFMVYLQKENIIDESGMPKERFSAEFPKEGPSILRIQQVVRGDSAAYFCASSPGANIQYFGAGTRLSVL.

The chain joins TRBV28 to TRBJ2-1, with D uncertain. The CDR3 has 15 residues. V gave up 8 bases and J gave up 7 bases, with 21 bases separating them. Germline CDR1 and CDR2: MDHEN and SYDVKM. CDR3 nucleotides: TGTGCCAGCCGCATCGTGGCTAACAGACGGAATGAGCAGTTCTTC. Its translation: CASRIVANRRNEQFF.

The rearrangement uses TRBV5-6 and TRBJ2-3, with 13 bases that match TRBD2. Per germline, CDR1 SGHDT and CDR2 YYEEEE. The V segment lost 4 bases and the J segment 3 bases; nucleotides outside the gene matches: 5. The CDR3 consists of 16 residues. CDR3 nucleotide sequence: TGTGCCAGCAGCCTATGGACTAGCGGGAGTACAGATACGCAGTATTTT. This translates into CASSLWTSGSTDTQYF.

J is TRBJ2-7 and V is TRBV7-3; D gene unclear. CDR1 and CDR2 from the germline V gene are SGHTA and FQGTGA. The V end lost 2 bases, the J end lost 2 bases, and 10 bases lay between the germline ends. The length of the CDR3 is 14 residues. The CDR3 spells CASSLETAPYEQYF. The CDR3 DNA is TGTGCCAGCAGCTTAGAAACAGCACCCTACGAGCAGTACTTC.

The V call is TRBV19, the J call TRBJ2-6, with 12 bases lining up with TRBD1. This CDR3 is 19 amino acids long. J was trimmed by 0 bases and V by 4 bases; bases with no gene match: 7. Per the germline V gene, CDR1 is LNHDA and CDR2 is SQIVND (reference sequence). Here the CDR3 reads CASSKGTGGDRSGANVLTF. In nucleotides, the CDR3 is TGTGCCAGTAGTAAGGGGACAGGGGGCGATCGCTCTGGGGCCAACGTCCTGACTTTC.

This clone has a single count. This chain joins TRBV6-5 and TRBJ2-1; D is unclear. The germline V and J ends were trimmed by 0 bases and 3 bases, with 3 bases remaining between them. The CDR3 length is 13 residues. The V gene's germline CDR1 is MNHEY and CDR2 SVGAGI. The CDR3 is CASSYSGYNEQFF. Written as DNA, the CDR3 is TGTGCCAGCAGTTACTCGGGCTACAATGAGCAGTTCTTC.

The rearrangement joins TRBV20-1 to TRBJ2-2; D gene unclear. The CDR3 spans 11 residues. Germline-derived CDR1 and CDR2 are DFQATT and SNEGSKA (reference sequence). Trimming stripped 4 bases from V and 0 bases from J, with 0 bases between. The CDR3 bases are TGCAGTGCTACGAACACCGGGGAGCTGTTTTTT. Translated, it gives CSATNTGELFF.

This clone occurred once. The chain links TRBV7-3 to TRBJ2-1; TRBD1 matches 10 bases. Losses at the gene ends were 3 bases for V and 12 bases for J; bases not matched to a gene: 11. The CDR3 is 15 residues long. CDR1 is SGHTA, CDR2 FQGTGA, per germline. The CDR3 nucleotides are TGTGCCAGCAGCTTGTCCCGGGACAGGGGAGGATTGCAGTTCTTC. The encoded protein is CASSLSRDRGGLQFF.

J is TRBJ1-1 and V is TRBV7-2; TRBD1 matches at 7 bases. The CDR3 consists of 15 residues. The V and J ends lost 3 bases and 2 bases, in that order; junction bases with no gene match: 6. The V gene's germline CDR1 is SGHTA and CDR2 FQGNSA. The CDR3 spells CASSFQGGRNTEAFF. The CDR3 DNA sequence: TGTGCCAGCAGCTTTCAAGGGGGCAGAAACACTGAAGCTTTCTTT.

The chain employs TRBV5-1 and TRBJ2-7; D is perhaps TRBD1 or TRBD2 (5 bases each). The germline V and J ends were trimmed by 4 bases and 6 bases, with 14 bases remaining between them. This CDR3 has 13 residues. Germline V gene lookup returns CDR1 SGHRS and CDR2 YFSETQ. CDR3 region: CASSPDGTPEQYF. The CDR3 coding sequence is TGCGCCAGCAGCCCGGACGGGACCCCCGAGCAGTACTTC. Complete variable domain (other parts from reference TRBV5-1 and TRBJ2-7): KAGVTQTPRYLIKTRGQQVTLSCSPISGHRSVSWYQQTPGQGLQFLFEYFSETQRNKGNFPGRFSGRQFSNSRSEMNVSTLELGDSALYLCASSPDGTPEQYFGPGTRLTVT.

The V call is TRBV3-1 (or the pseudogene TRBV3-2), the J call TRBJ1-4, with a tentative D call TRBD1 (5 bases). The CDR3 covers 16 residues. Germline V gives CDR1 LGHDT, CDR2 YNNKEL (reference sequence). V was shortened by 1 base and J by 4 bases, with 13 bases between the two germline ends. This chain's CDR3 is CASSQGAGIGNEKLFF. The CDR3 nucleotides read TGTGCCAGCAGCCAAGGGGCAGGGATAGGTAATGAAAAACTGTTTTTT.

The rearrangement joins TRBV5-1 to TRBJ2-2; maybe TRBD1 (5 bases). This CDR3 contains 16 residues. The germline V and J ends were trimmed by 2 bases and 3 bases, with 14 bases remaining between them. Per germline, CDR1 SGHRS and CDR2 YFSETQ. The CDR3 is CASSFRTPRDTGELFF. As DNA, the CDR3 is TGCGCCAGCAGCTTCCGGACACCTCGGGACACCGGGGAGCTGTTTTTT.

The chain is built from TRBV9 and TRBJ2-1; D may correspond to TRBD1 or TRBD2 (7 bases each). The CDR3 has 15 residues. The V gene's germline CDR1 is SGDLS and CDR2 YYNGEE. V lost 3 bases to trimming and J lost 3 bases, with 13 bases between them. The DNA of the CDR3 is TGTGCCAGCAGCGAGGGGGCGGGAGACTACAATGAGCAGTTCTTC. It yields the protein CASSEGAGDYNEQFF.

The CDR3 spells CASLPNTGELFF. CDR3 DNA sequence: TGTGCCTCCCTGCCGAACACCGGGGAGCTGTTTTTT. The V gene is TRBV7-2, the J gene TRBJ2-2; D gene unclear. The V and J ends lost 11 bases and 0 bases respectively, with 7 bases between them. Germline V gives CDR1 SGHTA, CDR2 FQGNSA. The CDR3 runs to 12 residues.

The chain couples TRBV5-1 to TRBJ2-2, with no clear D. The CDR3 runs 16 residues. The V and J ends lost 0 bases and 6 bases respectively, with 15 bases between them. CDR1 and CDR2 from the germline V gene are SGHRS and YFSETQ. CDR3 sequence: CASSLGKVEVPGELFF. DNA of the CDR3: TGCGCCAGCAGCTTGGGTAAGGTGGAAGTGCCCGGGGAGCTGTTTTTT.